The next 22 T cell receptor beta chains were all read from a single sample in a study of cytomegalovirus exposure and HLA in healthy donors (dated by TCRdb to about 2017). The method behind the library was the immunoSEQ multiplex PCR assay. For the multiplex PCR, a mixture combining 60 forward primers for TCR Vbeta segments and 13 reverse primers for TCR Jbeta segments was used. Imported from immuneACCESS, the table was reduced by TCRdb to in-frame sequences with V and J called. These copies leave out some clones; in studies compared against another copy, an unresolved V gene accounts for under half, and the cause of the remainder is not known. The sample table holds roughly 200,000 clones. The top ten clonotypes cover 6.5% of the sample. The sequenced material came from PBMCs. These receptors all stem from a man aged 25 to 40 in good health and CMV-seronegative.

The rearrangement uses TRBV19 and TRBJ2-1; TRBD1 matches at 11 bases. The CDR3 sequence is 16 residues long. The germline gives CDR1 LNHDA, CDR2 SQIVND (reference sequence). Germline trimming cut 3 bases from V and 8 bases from J; bases unmatched to any gene: 9. CDR3 residues: CASSIWGTGGHHEQFF. As DNA, the CDR3 is TGTGCCAGTAGTATTTGGGGGACAGGGGGTCATCATGAGCAGTTCTTC.

The rearrangement uses TRBV6-5 and TRBJ2-7, with TRBD2 identical over 11 bases. This CDR3 region has 15 residues. Germline V gene lookup returns CDR1 MNHEY and CDR2 SVGAGI. With 6 bases clipped from V and 0 bases from J, the junction kept 4 bases outside the gene matches. This CDR3 is CASSLAGGLSYEQYF. The CDR3 DNA is TGTGCCAGCAGCCTAGCGGGGGGCCTCTCCTACGAGCAGTACTTC.

This sequence joins TRBV30 and TRBJ1-2; 8 nucleotides line up with TRBD1. In germline, CDR1 is GTSNPN, CDR2 SVGIG (reference sequence). The CDR3 has 12 amino acids. With V trimmed by 4 bases and J by 7 bases, 5 bases remained unmatched. The CDR3 nucleotides read TGTGCCTGGACAGGGGGCAAGCTTGGCTACACCTTC. It codes for CAWTGGKLGYTF.

The rearrangement joins TRBV7-9 to TRBJ1-1, with TRBD1 matching over 7 bases. Germline values: CDR1 SEHNR, CDR2 FQNEAQ (reference sequence). This CDR3 is 14 amino acids long. After removal of 6 bases from V and 1 base from J, the junction contained 5 bases not matched to a gene. CDR3 region: CASSAGQANTEAFF. The CDR3 nucleotides are TGTGCCAGCAGTGCCGGACAGGCGAACACTGAAGCTTTCTTT.

J is TRBJ2-1 and V is TRBV6-1; 10 positions match TRBD2. In germline, CDR1 is MNHNS, CDR2 SASEGT. J gave up 16 bases and V 1 base, and 7 bases lay outside the gene matches. This CDR3 has 13 amino acids. DNA for the CDR3: TGTGCCAGCAGTGAAGGGCTAGCGGGGGCCTTTTTCTTC. It codes for CASSEGLAGAFFF.

The chain employs TRBV4-2 and TRBJ1-1; TRBD1 aligns across 7 bases. Germline V lookup: CDR1 LGHNA, CDR2 YNFKEQ. J was trimmed by 0 bases and V by 1 base; bases with no gene match: 2. The CDR3 loop spans 15 amino acids. CDR3 sequence reads: CASSQAGTVNTEAFF. Written as DNA, the CDR3 is TGTGCCAGCAGCCAAGCCGGGACAGTGAACACTGAAGCTTTCTTT.

This chain links TRBV19 with TRBJ1-1; 10 bases match TRBD1. CDR1 is LNHDA and CDR2 is SQIVND in the germline V gene (reference sequence). The CDR3 runs to 15 residues. Germline trimming cut 8 bases from V and 1 base from J; bases unmatched to any gene: 7. DNA for the CDR3: TGTGCCAGTCGACGGGACAGGGGTCCGAACACTGAAGCTTTCTTT. Protein product: CASRRDRGPNTEAFF.

The rearrangement joins TRBV6-5 to TRBJ2-7; maybe TRBD2 (7 bases). Germline V lookup: CDR1 MNHEY, CDR2 SVGAGI. This CDR3 spans 13 amino acids. The V gene lost 9 bases and the J gene lost 1 base, with 13 bases spanning the gap. As DNA, the CDR3 is TGTGCCAGACTAGGGGGGGTATCCTACGAGCAGTACTTC. Its translation: CARLGGVSYEQYF.

The chain uses TRBV15 and TRBJ1-2; TRBD1 agrees at 9 bases. The CDR3 consists of 15 residues. Trimming removed 0 bases from V and 8 bases from J; junction bases left unmatched: 7. CDR1 and CDR2 from the germline V gene are LNHNV and YYDKDF (reference sequence). The CDR3 here is CATSRDMPGTGGYTF. CDR3 in DNA: TGTGCCACCAGCAGAGACATGCCGGGGACAGGGGGCTACACCTTC. Full variable domain (rest looked up from reference TRBV15 and TRBJ1-2): DAMVIQNPRYQVTQFGKPVTLSCSQTLNHNVMYWYQQKSSQAPKLLFHYYDKDFNNEADTPDNFQSRRPNTSFCFLDIRSPGLGDTAMYLCATSRDMPGTGGYTFGSGTRLTVV.

The chain couples TRBV5-6 to TRBJ1-5, with D hard to call. V shed 1 base and J shed 11 bases, with 16 bases lying between them. Germline V gene sequence: CDR1 SGHDT, CDR2 YYEEEE. This CDR3 comprises 14 residues. This chain's CDR3 is CASSLSNYRQAQHF. The CDR3 DNA is TGTGCCAGCAGCTTGAGTAATTACCGCCAGGCCCAGCATTTT.

The chain has TRBV27 and TRBJ2-5; D is perhaps TRBD2 (5 bases). Germline V lookup: CDR1 MNHEY, CDR2 SMNVEV (reference sequence). V gave up 3 bases and J gave up 1 base, with 9 bases separating them. The CDR3 runs to 14 residues. The CDR3 region is CASSLISGQETQYF. CDR3 bases: TGTGCCAGCAGTTTGATAAGCGGCCAAGAGACCCAGTACTTC.

The chain links TRBV11-2 to TRBJ1-3; D remains ambiguous. Trimming removed 2 bases at V and 1 base at J, with 12 bases between. The germline CDR1 and CDR2 sequences are SGHAT and FQNNGV. The CDR3 loop spans 16 amino acids. CDR3 DNA sequence: TGTGCCAGCAGCTTAACGTCGACGGGATCTGGAAACACCATATATTTT. Amino acid sequence: CASSLTSTGSGNTIYF.

The chain carries TRBV6-1 and TRBJ2-2, with D possibly matching TRBD1 (6 bases). V lost 2 bases and J lost 3, with 22 bases in between. Germline V CDR1 and CDR2: MNHNS, SASEGT. The CDR3 consists of 19 residues. The CDR3 loop is CASSERGRPPGTYTGELFF. The CDR3 coding sequence is TGTGCCAGCAGTGAAAGGGGCAGGCCTCCAGGGACATACACCGGGGAGCTGTTTTTT.

The chain has TRBV4-2 and TRBJ1-1, with TRBD1 matching over 9 bases. With V trimmed by 1 base and J by 0 bases, 3 bases remained unmatched. The CDR3 spans 16 residues. Looked up from germline, CDR1 is LGHNA and CDR2 is YNFKEQ. CDR3 loop: CASSQGTGALNTEAFF. The DNA of the CDR3 is TGTGCCAGCAGCCAAGGGACAGGGGCTTTGAACACTGAAGCTTTCTTT.

CDR3 nucleotides: TGTGCCAGCAGTGGGGGAGACCGGGGGGGACAGCCCCAGCATTTT. Residues: CASSGGDRGGQPQHF. The gene calls are TRBV25-1 and TRBJ1-5, with D perhaps matching TRBD1 (5 bases). Per the germline V gene, CDR1 is MGHDK and CDR2 is SYGVNS. The V end was cut by 4 bases, the J end by 7 bases, with 17 bases between. CDR3 size: 15 residues.

In regard to this clone: Other DNA variants within this sample encode the same CDR3. V usage is TRBV11-2 and J usage is TRBJ1-2, with TRBD1 matching over 7 bases. CDR3 length: 13 amino acids. CDR1 is SGHAT and CDR2 is FQNNGV in the germline V gene. The V and J ends lost 4 bases and 4 bases, in that order; junction bases with no gene match: 3. The CDR3, as DNA: TGTGCCAGCAGCTCGGGACAGACCTATGGCTACACCTTC. Amino acids: CASSSGQTYGYTF.

This rearrangement joins TRBV25-1 to TRBJ1-2; D is unresolved. This CDR3 is 12 amino acids long. Germline values: CDR1 MGHDK, CDR2 SYGVNS. V was clipped by 6 bases and J by 1 base, with 6 bases between them. CDR3 bases: TGTGCCAGCAGCGGGAGTAACTATGGCTACACCTTC. The encoded protein is CASSGSNYGYTF.

The rearrangement links TRBV10-1 to TRBJ2-2, with 7 bases fitting TRBD1. J lost 0 bases, V lost 9 bases, and 10 bases had no gene match. From germline, CDR1 is WNHNN and CDR2 SYGVQD (reference sequence). The CDR3 consists of 16 residues. The CDR3 loop reads CASGDRAQANTGELFF. The CDR3, as DNA: TGCGCCAGTGGAGACAGGGCGCAAGCGAACACCGGGGAGCTGTTTTTT.

The genes are TRBV5-1 and TRBJ1-5; no firm D call. CDR3 size: 13 residues. Germline lookup yields CDR1 SGHRS and CDR2 YFSETQ. The V and J ends lost 5 bases and 1 base respectively, with 7 bases between them. CDR3 in DNA: TGCGCCAGCAGTCGAGAGAGCAATCAGCCCCAGCATTTT. Amino acids: CASSRESNQPQHF.

The chain employs TRBV7-9 and TRBJ1-4; tentative D call: TRBD1 (6 bases). Germline V gene lookup returns CDR1 SEHNR and CDR2 FQNEAQ (reference sequence). The CDR3 has 15 residues. Between the trimmed V and J ends, which lost 4 bases and 7 bases, there was a span of 16 bases. The CDR3, as DNA: TGTGCCAGCAGCTCCGACGGGGGGCTGGGTGAAAAACTGTTTTTT. Amino acids: CASSSDGGLGEKLFF. The full variable domain, in which reference TRBV7-9 and TRBJ1-4 provide the parts outside the CDR3, is DTGVSQNPRHKITKRGQNVTFRCDPISEHNRLYWYRQTLGQGPEFLTYFQNEAQLEKSRLLSDRFSAERPKGSFSTLEIQRTEQGDSAMYLCASSSDGGLGEKLFFGSGTQLSVL.

The V gene is TRBV6-1, the J gene TRBJ2-1; 8 nucleotides agree with TRBD2. Germline V gene lookup returns CDR1 MNHNS and CDR2 SASEGT. The CDR3 sequence is 15 residues long. V lost 7 bases, J lost 10 bases, and 15 bases stayed unmatched. CDR3 coding DNA: TGTGCCAGCATTGGGGAGGAGCGGGAGAGCGGCGAGCAGTTCTTC. Translating it yields CASIGEERESGEQFF.

V and J are TRBV5-1 and TRBJ2-6, with D unclear. Per germline, CDR1 SGHRS and CDR2 YFSETQ. There are 15 residues in the CDR3. V lost 4 bases and J 0 bases, leaving 8 bases between the germline ends. CDR3 in DNA: TGCGCCAGCAGCCCGAGGAACTCTGGGGCCAACGTCCTGACTTTC. Its translation is CASSPRNSGANVLTF.